A single sample gave rise to the 22 T cell receptor beta chains below, sequenced in a study of OX40 agonist ivuxolimab in advanced cancers. Data came from immunoSEQ multiplex PCR; TCRdb stores just in-frame clones and leaves some out. The sample contains 70,000 to 95,000 clones, roughly four fifths of which appear only once. The starting material was CD4+ or CD8+ T cells sorted from blood, obtained in a trial of the OX40 agonist ivuxolimab. These receptors originate from an adult with an advanced solid tumor such as melanoma, head and neck, liver or kidney cancer.

This rearrangement joins TRBV4-3 to TRBJ2-7, with unresolved D. CDR1 LGHNA and CDR2 YSLEER come from the germline V gene. This CDR3 has 14 residues. Deletions cut 0 bases from V and 7 bases from J, with 13 bases between. CDR3 loop: CASSQDSVFREQYF. The CDR3 bases are TGCGCCAGCAGCCAAGATTCGGTTTTCAGGGAGCAGTACTTC.

The table lists this clone with a count of one. This chain joins TRBV5-6 and TRBJ2-6; D may match TRBD1 or TRBD2 (5 bases each). The CDR3 has 16 residues. V lost 0 bases to trimming and J lost 5 bases, with 12 bases between them. CDR1 is SGHDT, CDR2 YYEEEE, per germline. The CDR3 DNA reads as TGTGCCAGCAGCTTGGCCGGGGACGGGAGGGCCAACGTCCTGACTTTC. It yields the protein CASSLAGDGRANVLTF. Looking up the rest from reference TRBV5-6 and TRBJ2-6 gives the full variable domain: DAGVTQSPTHLIKTRGQQVTLRCSPKSGHDTVSWYQQALGQGPQFIFQYYEEEERQRGNFPDRFSGHQFPNYSSELNVNALLLGDSALYLCASSLAGDGRANVLTFGAGSRLTVL.

The J gene is TRBJ2-5, the V gene TRBV27; weak D call: TRBD1 (5 bases). The CDR3 runs to 15 residues. Germline-derived CDR1 and CDR2 are MNHEY and SMNVEV (reference sequence). Trimming cost V 0 bases and J 1 base, with 9 bases left between them. The CDR3 protein is CASSLSIRGQETQYF. CDR3 in DNA: TGTGCCAGCAGTTTATCGATTAGGGGCCAAGAGACCCAGTACTTC.

This chain uses TRBV7-8 with TRBJ2-7, with unresolved D. CDR3 length equals 11 residues. The germline V gene encodes CDR1 SGHVS and CDR2 FQNEAQ. V lost 4 bases and J 6 bases, leaving 7 bases between the germline ends. The CDR3 sequence is CASSSFTEQYF. The CDR3, as DNA: TGTGCCAGCAGCTCTTTCACCGAGCAGTACTTC.

The chain couples TRBV5-1 to TRBJ2-6; tentatively, D is TRBD2 (5 bases). The V gene lost 1 base and the J gene lost 3 bases, with 11 bases spanning the gap. Germline-derived CDR1 and CDR2 are SGHRS and YFSETQ. The CDR3 sequence is 16 residues long. The CDR3 DNA sequence: TGCGCCAGCAGCTTGCACGGGGTCGGTGGGGCCAACGTCCTGACTTTC. This translates into CASSLHGVGGANVLTF.

This clone was observed a single time. The chain couples TRBV5-1 to TRBJ1-4, with D tentatively TRBD1 (6 bases). V shed 4 bases and J shed 7 bases, with 14 bases lying between them. CDR3 length equals 14 residues. CDR1 and CDR2 (germline): SGHRS, YFSETQ. The CDR3 bases are TGCGCCAGCAGCGTGACAGGTATCGGTGAAAAACTGTTTTTT. Protein product: CASSVTGIGEKLFF.

V gene TRBV5-4 combines with J gene TRBJ2-7, with TRBD1 matching over 8 bases. After removal of 3 bases from V and 10 bases from J, the junction contained 9 bases not matched to a gene. Germline V lookup: CDR1 SGHNT, CDR2 YYREEE (reference sequence). The CDR3 sequence is 13 residues long. The CDR3 nucleotides read TGTGCCAGCAGCTCCATAGGACAGGGCTTCCAGTACTTC. Translation: CASSSIGQGFQYF.

The chain is built from TRBV28 and TRBJ1-2; no definite D call. With 4 bases removed from V and 1 base from J, the gap between germline ends came to 16 bases. The length of the CDR3 is 16 residues. Germline lookup yields CDR1 MDHEN and CDR2 SYDVKM. This chain's CDR3 is CASSSHMGWFNYGYTF. CDR3 in DNA: TGTGCCAGCAGTTCTCACATGGGTTGGTTTAACTATGGCTACACCTTC.

The CDR3, as DNA: TGTGCCAGCAGCAGAGAAAATTCACCCCTCCACTTT. Protein: CASSRENSPLHF. V usage is TRBV2 and J usage is TRBJ1-6; D is undetermined. V was pared by 6 bases and J by 7 bases, with 7 bases between. The CDR3 is 12 residues long. Germline CDR1 and CDR2: SNHLY and FYNNEI.

The chain employs TRBV5-5 and TRBJ1-5; D is unresolved. Germline loops: CDR1 SGHKS, CDR2 YYEKEE (reference sequence). Between the trimmed V and J ends, which lost 4 bases and 3 bases, there was a span of 17 bases. The CDR3 extends over 16 amino acids. This CDR3 reads CASSITAAANNQPQHF. The CDR3 DNA reads as TGTGCCAGCAGCATTACTGCTGCGGCTAACAATCAGCCCCAGCATTTT.

Only a few counts were recorded for this clone. The chain combines TRBV7-9 with TRBJ2-1; a weak D match, TRBD1 (6 bases). The V gene lost 0 bases and the J gene lost 5 bases, with 17 bases spanning the gap. Germline V gives CDR1 SEHNR, CDR2 FQNEAQ (reference sequence). The CDR3 covers 17 residues. The CDR3 nucleotides read TGTGCCAGCAGCTTAGCGTTATGGGGGCGCAGGCACAATGAGCAGTTCTTC. Translated, it gives CASSLALWGRRHNEQFF.

This clone was seen more than once but under ten times. V gene TRBV28 combines with J gene TRBJ2-7, with 10 bases that match TRBD2. Germline CDR1 MDHEN, CDR2 SYDVKM. The CDR3 is made up of 15 amino acids. Germline trimming cut 5 bases from V and 0 bases from J; bases unmatched to any gene: 4. This CDR3 reads CASSNSGGSSYEQYF. CDR3 nucleotide sequence: TGTGCCAGCAGTAATAGCGGGGGGAGCTCCTACGAGCAGTACTTC.

This chain links TRBV10-3 with TRBJ1-3; D perhaps matches TRBD1 (5 bases). CDR1 and CDR2 from the germline V gene are ENHRY and SYGVKD. The ends were cut back, 7 bases at V and 0 bases at J, with 13 bases in the middle. This CDR3 contains 15 residues. The CDR3 region is CAITPGGSSGNTIYF. The DNA of the CDR3 is TGTGCCATCACACCGGGGGGGAGCTCTGGAAACACCATATATTTT.

The chain couples TRBV19 to TRBJ1-2; no definite D call. Trimming shortened V by 2 bases and J by 5 bases, and 15 bases separated the two germline ends. The germline gives CDR1 LNHDA, CDR2 SQIVND (reference sequence). The CDR3 loop spans 15 amino acids. CDR3 amino acids: CASSISGQALYGYTF. In nucleotides, the CDR3 is TGTGCCAGTAGTATATCCGGGCAGGCACTGTATGGCTACACCTTC.

The genes are TRBV11-2 and TRBJ2-1; D uncertain. V was clipped by 4 bases and J by 0 bases, with 10 bases between them. The CDR3 totals 15 residues. The germline gives CDR1 SGHAT, CDR2 FQNNGV. CDR3 region: CASSSKLSSYNEQFF. The DNA for the CDR3 is TGTGCCAGCAGCTCTAAGCTCAGCTCCTACAATGAGCAGTTCTTC.

This chain joins TRBV7-3 and TRBJ2-3; D is unclear. Per the germline V gene, CDR1 is SGHTA and CDR2 is FQGTGA. The CDR3 extends over 13 amino acids. The V gene lost 2 bases and the J gene lost 0 bases, with 3 bases spanning the gap. In DNA form, the CDR3 reads TGTGCCAGCAGCTTAGTGAGCACAGATACGCAGTATTTT. This translates into CASSLVSTDTQYF.

This sequence joins TRBV7-9 and TRBJ1-1, with D unresolved. The CDR3 covers 15 residues. Deletions cut 10 bases from V and 3 bases from J, with 21 bases between. In germline, CDR1 is SEHNR, CDR2 FQNEAQ (reference sequence). CDR3 amino acids: CATSVPKPQDTEAFF. For the CDR3, the DNA is TGTGCCACCAGTGTCCCTAAACCCCAGGACACTGAAGCTTTCTTT.

The rearrangement uses TRBV27 and TRBJ1-1; D perhaps matches TRBD1 (5 bases). V was clipped by 4 bases and J by 4 bases, with 10 bases between them. The germline V gene has CDR1 MNHEY and CDR2 SMNVEV (reference sequence). The CDR3 contains 13 residues. CDR3 nucleotide sequence: TGTGCCAGCAGTTGGACTAGGGGCACTGAAGCTTTCTTT. Translated, it gives CASSWTRGTEAFF.

This sequence joins TRBV5-1 and TRBJ1-1; 8 nucleotides align to TRBD1. The V and J ends lost 4 bases and 2 bases, in that order; junction bases with no gene match: 13. The CDR3 totals 17 residues. Germline CDR1 SGHRS, CDR2 YFSETQ. This CDR3 reads CASSPRPTGTGNTEAFF. CDR3 bases: TGCGCCAGCAGCCCCCGGCCGACCGGGACAGGTAACACTGAAGCTTTCTTT.

The V gene is TRBV23-1, the J gene TRBJ1-6; D gene unclear. TRBV23-1 has ORF status, its function being uncertain. CDR3 length: 15 amino acids. Trimming stripped 4 bases from V and 3 bases from J, with 10 bases between. CDR3 sequence: CASSRSASYNSPLHF. Written as DNA, the CDR3 is TGCGCCAGCAGTCGTTCAGCCAGCTATAATTCACCCCTCCACTTT.

The rearrangement joins TRBV28 to TRBJ2-1; TRBD2 matches at 14 bases. The CDR3 loop spans 17 amino acids. The ends lost 1 base at V and 7 bases at J; junction bases unmatched: 6. Germline CDR1 MDHEN, CDR2 SYDVKM. CDR3 sequence reads: CASSLLGLAGVRNEQFF. CDR3 DNA: TGTGCCAGCAGTTTATTGGGACTAGCGGGGGTACGGAATGAGCAGTTCTTC.

The chain is built from TRBV7-9 and TRBJ2-5; D uncertain. The germline V and J ends were trimmed by 2 bases and 5 bases, with 9 bases remaining between them. The germline gives CDR1 SEHNR, CDR2 FQNEAQ (reference sequence). The length of the CDR3 is 13 residues. The CDR3 coding sequence is TGTGCCAGCAGCTTAAGCGCTAGTGAGACCCAGTACTTC. It codes for CASSLSASETQYF.